Listed here is a single TCR beta chain. Its antigen is undetermined. Cells were CD45RO-negative CD62L-positive naive CD4 T cells sorted from PBMCs. The data belong to a study of human versus mouse CDR3 diversity and MHC coevolution. General study results and limits: Approximately 1.7 million TCR beta clonotypes were estimated for humans, the largest repertoire.

Measured with immunoSEQ multiplex PCR; TCRdb has only the in-frame clones, and not every one. Of about 77,000 clones in the sample, less than 95% are singletons; the top ten hold about 0.14%. The source of this sequence is a person aged 30 to 70 in good health. The sample comprised naive CD4+ T cells from blood. Subset here: CD45RO-negative CD62L-positive naive CD4 T cells.

DNA for the CDR3: TGTGCCATCAGTGATCAGTGGGGGGGCGGCGGAGGCTACACCTTC. Protein sequence: CAISDQWGGGGGYTF. This chain connects TRBV10-3 to TRBJ1-2; TRBD1 is a possible D gene (6 bases). The CDR3 runs to 15 residues. Germline values: CDR1 ENHRY, CDR2 SYGVKD. Trimming removed 3 bases from V and 8 bases from J, with 19 bases in between.